The 28 T cell receptor beta chains given below trace back to one sample, sequenced in a study of T cell responses to AZD1222 COVID-19 vaccine. Clones were sequenced by immunoSEQ multiplex PCR, and TCRdb holds only the in-frame ones, with some missing. The table lists about 140,000 clones, around 90% of them singletons, with 5.5% in the top ten. The sample in question was peripheral blood, obtained on day 0 of AZD1222 vaccination. Receptors were obtained from an adult in good health.

CDR3 in DNA: TGTGCCAGCAGCCCCCGGGGGTACCAAGAGACCCAGTACTTC. This translates into CASSPRGYQETQYF. The V gene is TRBV7-8, the J gene TRBJ2-5; tentative D call: TRBD2 (6 bases). The germline gives CDR1 SGHVS, CDR2 FQNEAQ. This CDR3 is built from 14 residues. V was pared by 5 bases and J by 0 bases, with 10 bases between. The whole variable domain, remainder taken from reference TRBV7-8 and TRBJ2-5, is GAGVSQSPRYKVAKRGQDVALRCDPISGHVSLFWYQQALGQGPEFLTYFQNEAQLDKSGLPSDRFFAERPEGSVSTLKIQRTQQEDSAVYLCASSPRGYQETQYFGPGTRLLVL.

V gene TRBV3-1 (or the pseudogene TRBV3-2) combines with J gene TRBJ2-3, with TRBD2 matching over 9 bases. Germline CDR1 LGHDT, CDR2 YNNKEL (reference sequence). V dropped 4 bases and J dropped 0; count of bases not matched to a gene: 8. The CDR3 has 17 amino acids. The CDR3 DNA follows: TGTGCCAGCAGCCTTGGAACCCTAGCGGGAAGCACAGATACGCAGTATTTT. It codes for CASSLGTLAGSTDTQYF.

The genes are TRBV27 and TRBJ1-6, with D perhaps TRBD1 (6 bases). CDR1 and CDR2 (germline): MNHEY, SMNVEV (reference sequence). V lost 2 bases to trimming and J lost 7 bases, with 12 bases between them. The CDR3 runs 15 residues. CDR3 amino acids: CASSLRIGGNSPLHF. The CDR3 DNA follows: TGTGCCAGCAGTTTAAGAATAGGGGGGAATTCACCCCTCCACTTT.

This chain links TRBV29-1 with TRBJ2-5; 10 bases align to TRBD1. The trim removed 7 bases at V and 4 bases at J, leaving 3 bases unmatched. Germline V gene sequence: CDR1 SQVTM, CDR2 ANQGSEA. There are 12 residues in the CDR3. CDR3 sequence: CSGRDRGETQYF. CDR3 nucleotide sequence: TGCAGCGGACGGGACAGGGGAGAGACCCAGTACTTC.

The chain has TRBV28 and TRBJ1-2, with a weak D call TRBD1 (5 bases). The V end was cut by 2 bases, the J end by 8 bases, with 15 bases between. The CDR3 loop spans 14 amino acids. Germline CDR1 MDHEN, CDR2 SYDVKM. The CDR3 is CASSLIQVVWGYTF. The CDR3 DNA reads as TGTGCCAGCAGTTTAATACAGGTAGTCTGGGGCTACACCTTC.

The chain uses TRBV7-7 and TRBJ2-3; D might be TRBD1 (5 bases). CDR1 and CDR2 from the germline V gene are SSHAT and FNYEAQ (reference sequence). The CDR3 has 15 residues. Trimming shortened V by 5 bases and J by 1 base, and 13 bases separated the two germline ends. The CDR3 here is CASSPSPRGTDTQYF. The CDR3 DNA reads as TGTGCCAGCAGCCCCTCGCCCAGGGGCACAGATACGCAGTATTTT.

The V gene is TRBV5-1, the J gene TRBJ2-3, with 9 bases aligning to TRBD2. V lost 3 bases to trimming and J lost 6 bases; unmatched junction nucleotides: 29. Germline loops: CDR1 SGHRS, CDR2 YFSETQ. The CDR3 length is 22 residues. The CDR3 region is CASSSPRWAGGPSSADADTQYF. CDR3 nucleotide sequence: TGCGCCAGCAGCTCCCCTCGGTGGGCGGGAGGGCCAAGCAGCGCGGATGCCGATACGCAGTATTTT.

Only a few counts were recorded for this clone. The J gene is TRBJ2-2, the V gene TRBV7-2, with a tentative D call TRBD1 (5 bases). This CDR3 has 16 residues. V was pared by 5 bases and J by 0 bases, with 13 bases between. Per germline, CDR1 SGHTA and CDR2 FQGNSA. CDR3 nucleotides: TGTGCCAGCAGCCGGACACCCGTTTCGAACACCGGGGAGCTGTTTTTT. Its protein product is CASSRTPVSNTGELFF.

This clone appeared a single time. The gene calls are TRBV28 and TRBJ2-2, with TRBD2 matching 12 bases. Trimming took 2 bases from V and 6 from J; bases not matched to a gene: 1. The CDR3 sequence is 15 residues long. In germline, CDR1 is MDHEN, CDR2 SYDVKM. The CDR3, as DNA: TGTGCCAGCAGTTTACTAGCGGGAGGGTCCGGGGAGCTGTTTTTT. This encodes CASSLLAGGSGELFF.

The gene calls are TRBV27 and TRBJ2-5; D is perhaps TRBD2 (6 bases). In germline, CDR1 is MNHEY, CDR2 SMNVEV (reference sequence). V shed 4 bases and J shed 4 bases, with 13 bases lying between them. This CDR3 has 14 amino acids. CDR3 nucleotide sequence: TGTGCCAGCAGTTACCAGCGGGCGAGAGAGACCCAGTACTTC. As protein: CASSYQRARETQYF.

As concerns this clone: This may arise from a read error, as a much more abundant clone is one base away. The chain links TRBV12-3 or TRBV12-4 to TRBJ1-1, with D unclear. V dropped 0 bases and J dropped 1 base, with 3 bases sitting between them. This CDR3 spans 13 amino acids. DNA of the CDR3: TGTGCCAGCAGTTTAGCAGAGAACACTGAAGCTTTCTTT. It specifies CASSLAENTEAFF.

This clone was observed once. The chain has TRBV7-2 and TRBJ1-6; TRBD1 might be the D (6 bases). The CDR3 loop spans 15 amino acids. V dropped 6 bases and J dropped 1 base, with 10 bases sitting between them. Germline V gives CDR1 SGHTA, CDR2 FQGNSA. The CDR3 sequence is CASRTQGSYNSPLHF. Written as DNA, the CDR3 is TGTGCCAGCAGAACACAGGGTTCCTATAATTCACCCCTCCACTTT.

This chain links TRBV11-1 with TRBJ1-2; D is perhaps TRBD1 (5 bases). Germline loops: CDR1 SGHAT, CDR2 FQDESV (reference sequence). This CDR3 comprises 14 residues. The V gene lost 1 base and the J gene lost 4 bases, with 10 bases spanning the gap. CDR3: CASSLGRDGYGYTF. CDR3 DNA: TGTGCCAGCAGCTTAGGCCGGGACGGCTATGGCTACACCTTC.

The rearrangement joins TRBV4-2 to TRBJ1-6; D is unclear. Germline values: CDR1 LGHNA, CDR2 YNFKEQ. With 7 bases removed from V and 9 bases from J, the gap between germline ends came to 13 bases. The CDR3 is 13 amino acids. CDR3 protein: CASIFFSVSPLHF. The CDR3, as DNA: TGTGCCAGCATTTTCTTTTCCGTTTCACCCCTCCACTTT.

This clone was recorded a few times. This chain connects TRBV6-4 to TRBJ2-2; unclear D gene. Germline V CDR1 and CDR2: MRHNA, SNTAGT. The CDR3 length is 13 residues. V dropped 8 bases and J dropped 2 bases, with 9 bases sitting between them. CDR3 bases: TGTGCCAGCGCGACTGGCAACACCGGGGAGCTGTTTTTT. As protein: CASATGNTGELFF.

V usage is TRBV7-8 and J usage is TRBJ2-1; D ambiguous. The CDR3 spans 12 residues. Trimming left V 0 bases short and J 6 bases short, with 3 bases between. CDR1 is SGHVS, CDR2 FQNEAQ, per germline. For the CDR3, the DNA is TGTGCCAGCAGCTTAGCCCGCAATGAGCAGTTCTTC. Its translation is CASSLARNEQFF.

The chain has TRBV30 and TRBJ1-5, with D unresolved. The length of the CDR3 is 13 residues. Trimming shortened V by 4 bases and J by 7 bases, and 14 bases separated the two germline ends. Per the germline V gene, CDR1 is GTSNPN and CDR2 is SVGIG (reference sequence). This CDR3 is CAWTRGLGQPQHF. In DNA, the CDR3 is TGTGCCTGGACTAGAGGGTTGGGACAGCCCCAGCATTTT.

The chain uses TRBV10-3 and TRBJ2-3, with D possibly being TRBD2 (6 bases). Germline V gene sequence: CDR1 ENHRY, CDR2 SYGVKD. V lost 6 bases, J lost 2 bases, and 9 bases lay in between. The CDR3 sequence is 13 residues long. CDR3 coding DNA: TGTGCCATCAGCCGGGACTCCACAGATACGCAGTATTTT. It translates to CAISRDSTDTQYF.

The chain carries TRBV12-3 or TRBV12-4 and TRBJ1-4; no clear D. V gave up 7 bases and J gave up 8 bases, with 11 bases separating them. This CDR3 is built from 12 residues. CDR3 loop: CASTLSPEKLFF. CDR3 coding DNA: TGTGCCAGCACTCTGAGCCCAGAAAAACTGTTTTTT.

The chain couples TRBV28 to TRBJ2-4; 10 bases map to TRBD2. Germline V lookup: CDR1 MDHEN, CDR2 SYDVKM. Trimming removed 2 bases from V and 0 bases from J; junction bases left unmatched: 7. The CDR3 is 18 amino acids. CDR3 residues: CASSLGIRLAGAKNIQYF. The CDR3 DNA follows: TGTGCCAGCAGTTTAGGGATTCGACTAGCGGGAGCCAAAAACATTCAGTACTTC.

This chain connects TRBV12-5 to TRBJ2-1; 10 nucleotides agree with TRBD1. Trimming removed 1 base from V and 3 bases from J; junction bases left unmatched: 3. Germline CDR1 is LGHNT and CDR2 is FRNRAP. This CDR3 spans 16 amino acids. CDR3 sequence reads: CASGLARTGGYNEQFF. The CDR3, as DNA: TGTGCTAGTGGTTTGGCGAGGACAGGGGGCTACAATGAGCAGTTCTTC.

This rearrangement joins TRBV7-2 to TRBJ2-5; 11 positions match TRBD2. This CDR3 is 15 amino acids long. Per the germline V gene, CDR1 is SGHTA and CDR2 is FQGNSA. The ends lost 5 bases at V and 3 bases at J; junction bases unmatched: 5. CDR3 sequence (DNA): TGTGCCAGCAGCCTTAGCGGGAGGGCCGAAGAGACCCAGTACTTC. Translating gives CASSLSGRAEETQYF.

The CDR3 region has the DNA TGTGCCAGCAGTCAATCGACTTGGGACCGCACGAACACCGGGGAGCTGTTTTTT. Its translation is CASSQSTWDRTNTGELFF. This sequence joins TRBV5-6 and TRBJ2-2; either TRBD1 or TRBD2 may supply D (5 bases each). The CDR3 is 18 residues long. The germline gives CDR1 SGHDT, CDR2 YYEEEE. Trimming took 5 bases from V and 0 from J, leaving 20 bases between them.

The rearrangement joins TRBV27 to TRBJ1-5; 7 nucleotides agree with TRBD1. The CDR3 runs 17 residues. J was trimmed by 2 bases and V by 4 bases; bases with no gene match: 11. The germline V gene has CDR1 MNHEY and CDR2 SMNVEV (reference sequence). CDR3 DNA: TGTGCCAGCAGTTCTTGGACAGGCCCCATGGGCAATCAGCCCCAGCATTTT. This sequence encodes CASSSWTGPMGNQPQHF.

This clone was seen just once. This chain connects TRBV2 to TRBJ2-7; D possibly corresponds to TRBD2 (7 bases). CDR1 SNHLY and CDR2 FYNNEI come from the germline V gene. The length of the CDR3 is 14 residues. With 8 bases removed from V and 3 bases from J, the gap between germline ends came to 17 bases. This CDR3 reads CASDLGGGFYEQYF. CDR3 coding DNA: TGTGCCAGCGACCTAGGGGGGGGTTTCTACGAGCAGTACTTC.

The chain employs TRBV7-2 and TRBJ1-5; TRBD1 matches 8 bases. The CDR3 has 17 amino acids. Germline trimming cut 4 bases from V and 0 bases from J; bases unmatched to any gene: 8. Per the germline V gene, CDR1 is SGHTA and CDR2 is FQGNSA. The CDR3 DNA sequence: TGTGCCAGCAGCTCGACAGGGGCTACCTATAGCAATCAGCCCCAGCATTTT. Translation: CASSSTGATYSNQPQHF.

The rearrangement joins TRBV15 to TRBJ2-7; the D gene is possibly TRBD1 (6 bases). The CDR3 loop spans 15 amino acids. V was pared by 0 bases and J by 7 bases, with 16 bases between. CDR1 and CDR2 from the germline V gene are LNHNV and YYDKDF (reference sequence). Here the CDR3 DNA reads TGTGCCACCAGCAGAGATTCTGGACAGAGGGAAGAGCAGTACTTC. Protein product: CATSRDSGQREEQYF.

This clone was seen a single time. The chain links TRBV27 to TRBJ1-2; D is unresolved. The CDR3 sequence is 15 residues long. Trimming removed 3 bases from V and 3 bases from J, with 14 bases in between. Germline CDR1 MNHEY, CDR2 SMNVEV (reference sequence). CDR3 coding DNA: TGTGCCAGCAGTTTTTCGGCAGGCGGATACTATGGCTACACCTTC. Its protein product is CASSFSAGGYYGYTF.